The rows below give T cell receptor beta chains drawn from one sample of a study of PD-L1 blockade in urothelial cancer. Method: immunoSEQ multiplex PCR; TCRdb's copy keeps in-frame clones and lacks some. The sample lists some 45,000 clones, 70% to 90% occurring once. The specimen was PBMCs, collected around atezolizumab (anti-PD-L1) treatment. These receptors originate from a man aged 55 to 70 with urothelial cancer. CDR3s include the opening cysteine and the closing phenylalanine or tryptophan. The D gene is left open where the match is weak. Expanded clones get a size class; other rows say once, few or many, or leave the size out.

NA	TRBV6-5	NA	TRBJ1-3	TGTGCCAGCAGACCTCCAGGGCCCTCTGGAAACACCATATATTTT	CASRPPGPSGNTIYF
TRBD1	TRBV6-4	NA	TRBJ2-2	TGTGCCAGCAAGGACAGGGAGAACACCGGGGAGCTGTTTTTT	CASKDRENTGELFF
NA	TRBV6-6	NA	TRBJ2-7	TGTGCCAGCACCCCAAGCGGTACCTACGAGCAGTACTTC	CASTPSGTYEQYF
NA	TRBV7-2	NA	TRBJ2-3	TGTGCCAGCAACCCGTCGGGACTCACAGATACGCAGTATTTT	CASNPSGLTDTQYF
NA	TRBV4-1	NA	TRBJ1-5	TGCGCCAGCAGCCACCGGACAGATTACAATCAGCCCCAGCATTTT	CASSHRTDYNQPQHF
TRBD1	TRBV6-5	NA	TRBJ1-1	TGTGCCAGCTCGCATTTCAAGGGGGCGCGGGCTGAAGCTTTCTTT	CASSHFKGARAEAFF
NA	TRBV6-1	NA	TRBJ1-2	TGTGCCAGCAGTGACCCCGGACAGCCCTATGGCTACACCTTC	CASSDPGQPYGYTF
NA	TRBV7-2	NA	TRBJ2-3	TGTGCCAGCAGTCGCGCGGTCCGCACAGATACGCAGTATTTT	CASSRAVRTDTQYF
TRBD1	TRBV19	once	TRBJ2-2	TGTGCCAGGCCAAGCAGGGGGCCCACCGGGGAGCTGTTTTTT	CARPSRGPTGELFF
TRBD1	TRBV10-3	NA	TRBJ1-3	TGTGCCATCAGTGCAGTCCCGGGACAGGGGATCTCTGGAAACACCATATATTTT	CAISAVPGQGISGNTIYF
NA	TRBV27	NA	TRBJ2-1	TGTGCCAGCAGTTTAAGGACAACAGTAACTGAGCAGTTCTTC	CASSLRTTVTEQFF
TRBD2	TRBV30	NA	TRBJ2-1	TGTGCCTGGAGTAGCGGGAGGGGCTACAATGAGCAGTTCTTC	CAWSSGRGYNEQFF
TRBD1	TRBV23-1	NA	TRBJ2-7	TGCGCCAGAACAGGGGCGTACGAGCAGTACTTC	CARTGAYEQYF
TRBD1	TRBV28	NA	TRBJ2-5	TGTGCCAGCAGTGAACAGGGGGCCCCAGGAAAAGAGACCCAGTACTTC	CASSEQGAPGKETQYF
NA	TRBV28	NA	TRBJ1-5	TGTGCCAGCAGTTCGCCCGGGACACGACTTAATCAGCCCCAGCATTTT	CASSSPGTRLNQPQHF
TRBD2	TRBV7-2	NA	TRBJ2-5	TGTGCCAGCAGCTCCCTAGCGGGAGGGCAGACCCAGTACTTC	CASSSLAGGQTQYF
TRBD2	TRBV10-2	NA	TRBJ2-3	TGCGCCAGCAGTGGGCCAGCGGGGAGTCCCACAGATACGCAGTATTTT	CASSGPAGSPTDTQYF
NA	TRBV5-1	NA	TRBJ2-5	TGCGCCAGCAGCTTGGATGTTGCGGATCAAGAGACCCAGTACTTC	CASSLDVADQETQYF
TRBD1	TRBV18	few	TRBJ2-7	TGTGCCAGCTCAGACAGGGCCAGCTCCTACGAGCAGTACTTC	CASSDRASSYEQYF
NA	TRBV7-9	NA	TRBJ2-5	TGTGCCAGCAGCCCTACAGGGAAGCAAGAGACCCAGTACTTC	CASSPTGKQETQYF
NA	TRBV5-1	NA	TRBJ2-2	TGCGCCAGCAGCTTGGAAGGGAGCACCATAACCGGGGAGCTGTTTTTT	CASSLEGSTITGELFF
NA	TRBV15	once	TRBJ2-7	TGTGCCACCAGCGCTCATCTCCGGGAGCAGTACTTC	CATSAHLREQYF
NA	TRBV28	NA	TRBJ2-1	TGTGCCAGCAGTTTTGATATCGGGCAGGGAACCTACAATGAGCAGTTCTTC	CASSFDIGQGTYNEQFF
NA	TRBV4-2	NA	TRBJ2-1	TGTGCCAGCAGCCAAGATGGGAGGAATGAGCAGTTCTTC	CASSQDGRNEQFF
NA	TRBV6-1	NA	TRBJ1-2	TGTGCCAGCAGTGAAGTCGGGGGTTCTGGCTACACCTTC	CASSEVGGSGYTF
NA	TRBV7-2	many	TRBJ1-5	TGTGCCAGCAGCCCATTTAGCAATCAGCCCCAGCATTTT	CASSPFSNQPQHF
NA	TRBV7-9	NA	TRBJ1-1	TGTGCCAGCAGCTTGTTCGGGACACCAGAAGCTTTCTTT	CASSLFGTPEAFF
NA	TRBV28	once	TRBJ1-4	TGTGCCAGCAGTTTATACTCGGGGGGGGGATTACGTGAAAAACTGTTTTTT	CASSLYSGGGLREKLFF
NA	TRBV6-5	NA	TRBJ2-7	TGTGCCAGCAGGTTCCGGACAGCGGGGAACTACGAGCAGTACTTC	CASRFRTAGNYEQYF
TRBD1	TRBV7-9	once	TRBJ2-3	TGTGCCAGCAGCTCGGGACAGGGAGGGCGGACAGATACGCAGTATTTT	CASSSGQGGRTDTQYF
NA	TRBV27	NA	TRBJ2-3	TGTGCCAGCCTCAGAAGGGGGGGTACAGATACGCAGTATTTT	CASLRRGGTDTQYF
TRBD2	TRBV5-1	once	TRBJ2-7	TGCGCCAGCAGCTCACAAGCGGGGGGGTACTACGAGCAGTACTTC	CASSSQAGGYYEQYF
NA	TRBV15	NA	TRBJ1-1	TGTGCCACCAGCAGAGATGGGTCTTTGACAAACACTGAAGCTTTCTTT	CATSRDGSLTNTEAFF